One and the same sample provided the 23 T cell receptor beta chains below, sequenced in a study of T-cell memory formation after mild COVID-19. TCRdb called the 5' RACE reads again in MiXCR, with one record for every CDR3 protein. The sample has about 470,000 distinct CDR3 sequences, around a sixth seen once. The material sequenced was PBMCs or a T cell subset sorted from them (not recorded which). All receptors derive from an adult woman who had mild COVID-19 (a few samples of this study predate the infection). Cell type and time point are not known.

This clonotype was detected a few times. J is TRBJ2-3 and V is TRBV5-1; TRBD2 agrees at 10 bases. CDR1 SGHRS and CDR2 YFSETQ come from the germline V gene. V lost 4 bases, J lost 2 bases, and 13 bases stayed unmatched. This CDR3 has 18 residues. CDR3 coding DNA: TGCGCCAGCAGCCCCAAACACCGACTAGCGGGCGACACAGATACGCAGTATTTT. This translates into CASSPKHRLAGDTDTQYF.

The gene calls are TRBV11-3 and TRBJ2-6; D is possibly TRBD1 (5 bases). Germline CDR1 is SGHNT and CDR2 is YENEEA. The V end was cut by 0 bases, the J end by 0 bases, with 12 bases between. The CDR3 is 18 amino acids. The CDR3 DNA reads TGTGCCAGCAGCTTAGACAGGGTCTCCCGCTCTGGGGCCAACGTCCTGACTTTC. This encodes CASSLDRVSRSGANVLTF. Full variable domain (remainder filled in from reference TRBV11-3 and TRBJ2-6): EAGVVQSPRYKIIEKKQPVAFWCNPISGHNTLYWYLQNLGQGPELLIRYENEEAVDDSQLPKDRFSAERLKGVDSTLKIQPAELGDSAVYLCASSLDRVSRSGANVLTFGAGSRLTVL.

This clonotype was picked up a small number of times. The V call is TRBV6-2 or TRBV6-3, the J call TRBJ2-1; D possibly uses TRBD1 or TRBD2 (5 bases each). CDR1 is MNHEY, CDR2 SVGEGT, per germline. Deletions cut 4 bases from V and 11 bases from J, with 15 bases between. The CDR3 covers 13 residues. The CDR3 spells CASSSPRSGQQFF. The CDR3 bases are TGTGCCAGCAGTTCTCCCCGTTCGGGGCAGCAGTTCTTC.

The chain is built from TRBV7-8 and TRBJ2-7; no definite D call. Germline V gene lookup returns CDR1 SGHVS and CDR2 FQNEAQ. This CDR3 comprises 14 residues. The V end was cut by 5 bases, the J end by 0 bases, with 11 bases between. The CDR3 protein is CASSQSSPSYEQYF. DNA of the CDR3: TGTGCCAGCAGCCAATCTTCCCCCTCCTACGAGCAGTACTTC.

This clonotype was seen only a few times. This chain uses TRBV9 with TRBJ1-1; the D gene is possibly TRBD1 (5 bases). V shed 0 bases and J shed 0 bases, with 9 bases lying between them. The CDR3 extends over 15 amino acids. Germline V gene data show CDR1 as SGDLS and CDR2 as YYNGEE. Written as DNA, the CDR3 is TGTGCCAGCAGCGTAGATGGGGGAGTGAACACTGAAGCTTTCTTT. It translates to CASSVDGGVNTEAFF.

Notes on this clonotype: This sequence may be a read error, since a much larger clone differs from it by one base. V gene TRBV5-1 combines with J gene TRBJ2-7, with D possibly TRBD2 on 6 matching bases. The CDR3 runs to 16 residues. Germline values: CDR1 SGHRS, CDR2 YFSETQ. V was pared by 0 bases and J by 2 bases, with 15 bases between. The CDR3 region is CASSLGVTRDAYEQYF. DNA for the CDR3: TGCGCCAGCAGCTTGGGGGTGACTAGAGACGCCTACGAGCAGTACTTC.

This sequence joins TRBV30 and TRBJ1-1; D ambiguous. The germline gives CDR1 GTSNPN, CDR2 SVGIG (reference sequence). The CDR3 sequence is 13 residues long. V was shortened by 3 bases and J by 3 bases, with 11 bases between the two germline ends. CDR3 residues: CAWRVNRDTEAFF. The CDR3, as DNA: TGTGCCTGGAGGGTAAATAGGGACACTGAAGCTTTCTTT.

This clonotype was detected a few times. This chain connects TRBV20-1 to TRBJ2-3; TRBD2 agrees at 8 bases. The CDR3 totals 13 residues. Germline values: CDR1 DFQATT, CDR2 SNEGSKA (reference sequence). After removal of 5 bases from V and 6 bases from J, the junction contained 7 bases not matched to a gene. The CDR3 loop is CSAPLAAWDTQYF. DNA for the CDR3: TGCAGTGCTCCACTAGCGGCCTGGGATACGCAGTATTTT.

The chain recombines TRBV3-1 with TRBJ1-1; D is perhaps TRBD1 (6 bases). V was cut by 1 base and J by 3 bases, with 12 bases left in between. Germline values: CDR1 LGHDT, CDR2 YNNKEL (reference sequence). The CDR3 consists of 15 residues. This CDR3 reads CASSQGWGPHTEAFF. The CDR3 bases are TGTGCCAGCAGCCAAGGATGGGGGCCCCACACTGAAGCTTTCTTT.

There are a few counts of this clonotype. This sequence joins TRBV12-3 or TRBV12-4 and TRBJ1-4, with TRBD1 matching 7 bases. The CDR3 is made up of 14 amino acids. The junction had 6 bases not matched to a gene; V was cut back by 3 bases and J by 8 bases. As DNA, the CDR3 is TGTGCCAGCAGTTTGCGAGGGGGCGCCGAAAAACTGTTTTTT. This translates into CASSLRGGAEKLFF.

This clonotype was seen a few times. The chain employs TRBV15 and TRBJ2-3, with D perhaps TRBD1 or TRBD2 (5 bases each). Germline CDR1 is LNHNV and CDR2 is YYDKDF (reference sequence). The CDR3 totals 14 residues. Trimming left V 5 bases short and J 4 bases short, with 13 bases between. The CDR3: CATSEAQGPDTQYF. The CDR3 region has the DNA TGTGCCACCAGCGAAGCTCAGGGACCAGATACGCAGTATTTT.

This chain links TRBV12-2 with TRBJ2-4; the table's D call of TRBD1 was not tested on the DNA. TRBV12-2 is a pseudogene. The CDR3 covers 18 residues. DNA for the CDR3: TGTGCAAGTCGCTTAGAGGGGGACAGGCGAGTAGCCAAAAACATTCAGTACTTC. Its translation is CASRLEGDRRVAKNIQYF.

This clonotype has just one count. One junction end does not reproduce the germline sequence, and a read error may be involved. The chain is built from TRBV20-1 and TRBJ2-1, with 8 bases lining up with TRBD1. This CDR3 is 18 amino acids long. The V gene's germline CDR1 is DFQATT and CDR2 SNEGSKA (reference sequence). The CDR3 loop reads CSARDPARAGGGYNEQSF. Here the CDR3 DNA reads TGCAGTGCTAGAGATCCCGCCCGGGCAGGGGGCGGCTACAATGAGCAGTCCTTC.

For this clonotype: This could be a read error, since a much larger clone is one nucleotide away. This chain connects TRBV5-6 to TRBJ2-2, with D possibly matching TRBD1 (5 bases). This CDR3 spans 14 amino acids. V shed 4 bases and J shed 1 base, with 8 bases lying between them. Germline V gene data show CDR1 as SGHDT and CDR2 as YYEEEE. CDR3 DNA sequence: TGTGCCAGCAGCCCAGGGTGGAACACCGGGGAGCTGTTTTTT. As protein: CASSPGWNTGELFF.

This clonotype is categorized as medium-sized (0.01 to 0.1%). V usage is TRBV24-1 and J usage is TRBJ1-4; a possible D gene is TRBD1 (6 bases). The CDR3 spans 20 residues. Trimming removed 2 bases from V and 5 bases from J, with 26 bases in between. CDR1 and CDR2 (germline): KGHDR, SFDVKD. The CDR3 region has the DNA TGTGCCACCAGTGATTCGCGCGGCGGTGCAGGGGCGGGATCGAATGAAAAACTGTTTTTT. It yields the protein CATSDSRGGAGAGSNEKLFF.

This clonotype was counted only a few times. The rearrangement joins TRBV5-5 to TRBJ2-2, with 7 bases identical to TRBD2. J was trimmed by 4 bases and V by 0 bases; bases with no gene match: 3. CDR3 length: 15 amino acids. Per germline, CDR1 SGHKS and CDR2 YYEKEE (reference sequence). The CDR3 sequence: CASSLGLAPTGELFF. CDR3 coding DNA: TGTGCCAGCAGCTTGGGACTAGCCCCCACCGGGGAGCTGTTTTTT.

The chain recombines TRBV4-1 with TRBJ2-2; possible D gene TRBD1, 5 bases. Trimming stripped 1 base from V and 4 bases from J, with 16 bases between. CDR1 and CDR2 from the germline V gene are MGHRA and YSYEKL. The CDR3 sequence is 17 residues long. Here the CDR3 reads CASSQGRQGGGTGELFF. CDR3 DNA: TGCGCCAGCAGCCAAGGAAGGCAGGGTGGTGGCACCGGGGAGCTGTTTTTT.

This clonotype was observed a few times. J is TRBJ2-7 and V is TRBV6-5, with 10 nucleotides matching TRBD1. This CDR3 region has 13 residues. Germline lookup yields CDR1 MNHEY and CDR2 SVGAGI. After removal of 8 bases from V and 1 base from J, the junction contained 2 bases not matched to a gene. The CDR3 is CASGQGESYEQYF. Here the CDR3 DNA reads TGTGCCAGCGGACAGGGGGAGTCCTACGAGCAGTACTTC.

This clonotype was found many times. This chain connects TRBV13 to TRBJ2-5, with 12 positions matching TRBD2. From germline, CDR1 is PRHDT and CDR2 FYEKMQ (reference sequence). V was pared by 4 bases and J by 5 bases, with 11 bases of the junction left unmatched. The CDR3 length is 17 residues. The DNA of the CDR3 is TGTGCCAGCAGCTCCGGCCCGAGACTAGCGGGAGTCGAGACCCAGTACTTC. It yields the protein CASSSGPRLAGVETQYF.

This clonotype was counted a few times. V usage is TRBV2 and J usage is TRBJ2-4, with D uncertain. This CDR3 has 15 residues. Looked up from germline, CDR1 is SNHLY and CDR2 is FYNNEI. The V end lost 9 bases, the J end lost 0 bases, and 15 bases lay between the germline ends. In DNA, the CDR3 is TGTGCCAGACACCCAATAAAACTAGCCAAAAACATTCAGTACTTC. This translates into CARHPIKLAKNIQYF.

This chain uses TRBV6-5 with TRBJ2-1; 10 bases map to TRBD2. The V gene end was trimmed by 4 bases and the J gene end by 4 bases; junction bases not matched to a gene: 10. Germline CDR1 is MNHEY and CDR2 is SVGAGI. This CDR3 is built from 17 residues. The CDR3 DNA is TGTGCCAGCAGTTCGTCGGGTGGTAGCGGGGGGTACAATGAGCAGTTCTTC. This sequence encodes CASSSSGGSGGYNEQFF.

J is TRBJ2-5 and V is TRBV7-2; 7 bases are shared with TRBD1. Germline CDR1 and CDR2: SGHTA and FQGNSA. Trimming cost V 8 bases and J 5 bases; bases outside gene matches: 11. This CDR3 has 14 amino acids. CDR3 sequence reads: CASLPQGIRETQYF. The CDR3 coding sequence is TGTGCCAGCTTACCACAGGGGATCCGGGAGACCCAGTACTTC.

The V and J genes are TRBV5-4 and TRBJ2-3, with 9 bases identical to TRBD2. J was trimmed by 3 bases and V by 0 bases; bases with no gene match: 5. CDR1 is SGHNT and CDR2 is YYREEE in the germline V gene (reference sequence). The CDR3 runs to 16 residues. The CDR3 DNA is TGTGCCAGCAGCTTGGAAGCGGGAGGTGGGACAGATACGCAGTATTTT. As protein: CASSLEAGGGTDTQYF.